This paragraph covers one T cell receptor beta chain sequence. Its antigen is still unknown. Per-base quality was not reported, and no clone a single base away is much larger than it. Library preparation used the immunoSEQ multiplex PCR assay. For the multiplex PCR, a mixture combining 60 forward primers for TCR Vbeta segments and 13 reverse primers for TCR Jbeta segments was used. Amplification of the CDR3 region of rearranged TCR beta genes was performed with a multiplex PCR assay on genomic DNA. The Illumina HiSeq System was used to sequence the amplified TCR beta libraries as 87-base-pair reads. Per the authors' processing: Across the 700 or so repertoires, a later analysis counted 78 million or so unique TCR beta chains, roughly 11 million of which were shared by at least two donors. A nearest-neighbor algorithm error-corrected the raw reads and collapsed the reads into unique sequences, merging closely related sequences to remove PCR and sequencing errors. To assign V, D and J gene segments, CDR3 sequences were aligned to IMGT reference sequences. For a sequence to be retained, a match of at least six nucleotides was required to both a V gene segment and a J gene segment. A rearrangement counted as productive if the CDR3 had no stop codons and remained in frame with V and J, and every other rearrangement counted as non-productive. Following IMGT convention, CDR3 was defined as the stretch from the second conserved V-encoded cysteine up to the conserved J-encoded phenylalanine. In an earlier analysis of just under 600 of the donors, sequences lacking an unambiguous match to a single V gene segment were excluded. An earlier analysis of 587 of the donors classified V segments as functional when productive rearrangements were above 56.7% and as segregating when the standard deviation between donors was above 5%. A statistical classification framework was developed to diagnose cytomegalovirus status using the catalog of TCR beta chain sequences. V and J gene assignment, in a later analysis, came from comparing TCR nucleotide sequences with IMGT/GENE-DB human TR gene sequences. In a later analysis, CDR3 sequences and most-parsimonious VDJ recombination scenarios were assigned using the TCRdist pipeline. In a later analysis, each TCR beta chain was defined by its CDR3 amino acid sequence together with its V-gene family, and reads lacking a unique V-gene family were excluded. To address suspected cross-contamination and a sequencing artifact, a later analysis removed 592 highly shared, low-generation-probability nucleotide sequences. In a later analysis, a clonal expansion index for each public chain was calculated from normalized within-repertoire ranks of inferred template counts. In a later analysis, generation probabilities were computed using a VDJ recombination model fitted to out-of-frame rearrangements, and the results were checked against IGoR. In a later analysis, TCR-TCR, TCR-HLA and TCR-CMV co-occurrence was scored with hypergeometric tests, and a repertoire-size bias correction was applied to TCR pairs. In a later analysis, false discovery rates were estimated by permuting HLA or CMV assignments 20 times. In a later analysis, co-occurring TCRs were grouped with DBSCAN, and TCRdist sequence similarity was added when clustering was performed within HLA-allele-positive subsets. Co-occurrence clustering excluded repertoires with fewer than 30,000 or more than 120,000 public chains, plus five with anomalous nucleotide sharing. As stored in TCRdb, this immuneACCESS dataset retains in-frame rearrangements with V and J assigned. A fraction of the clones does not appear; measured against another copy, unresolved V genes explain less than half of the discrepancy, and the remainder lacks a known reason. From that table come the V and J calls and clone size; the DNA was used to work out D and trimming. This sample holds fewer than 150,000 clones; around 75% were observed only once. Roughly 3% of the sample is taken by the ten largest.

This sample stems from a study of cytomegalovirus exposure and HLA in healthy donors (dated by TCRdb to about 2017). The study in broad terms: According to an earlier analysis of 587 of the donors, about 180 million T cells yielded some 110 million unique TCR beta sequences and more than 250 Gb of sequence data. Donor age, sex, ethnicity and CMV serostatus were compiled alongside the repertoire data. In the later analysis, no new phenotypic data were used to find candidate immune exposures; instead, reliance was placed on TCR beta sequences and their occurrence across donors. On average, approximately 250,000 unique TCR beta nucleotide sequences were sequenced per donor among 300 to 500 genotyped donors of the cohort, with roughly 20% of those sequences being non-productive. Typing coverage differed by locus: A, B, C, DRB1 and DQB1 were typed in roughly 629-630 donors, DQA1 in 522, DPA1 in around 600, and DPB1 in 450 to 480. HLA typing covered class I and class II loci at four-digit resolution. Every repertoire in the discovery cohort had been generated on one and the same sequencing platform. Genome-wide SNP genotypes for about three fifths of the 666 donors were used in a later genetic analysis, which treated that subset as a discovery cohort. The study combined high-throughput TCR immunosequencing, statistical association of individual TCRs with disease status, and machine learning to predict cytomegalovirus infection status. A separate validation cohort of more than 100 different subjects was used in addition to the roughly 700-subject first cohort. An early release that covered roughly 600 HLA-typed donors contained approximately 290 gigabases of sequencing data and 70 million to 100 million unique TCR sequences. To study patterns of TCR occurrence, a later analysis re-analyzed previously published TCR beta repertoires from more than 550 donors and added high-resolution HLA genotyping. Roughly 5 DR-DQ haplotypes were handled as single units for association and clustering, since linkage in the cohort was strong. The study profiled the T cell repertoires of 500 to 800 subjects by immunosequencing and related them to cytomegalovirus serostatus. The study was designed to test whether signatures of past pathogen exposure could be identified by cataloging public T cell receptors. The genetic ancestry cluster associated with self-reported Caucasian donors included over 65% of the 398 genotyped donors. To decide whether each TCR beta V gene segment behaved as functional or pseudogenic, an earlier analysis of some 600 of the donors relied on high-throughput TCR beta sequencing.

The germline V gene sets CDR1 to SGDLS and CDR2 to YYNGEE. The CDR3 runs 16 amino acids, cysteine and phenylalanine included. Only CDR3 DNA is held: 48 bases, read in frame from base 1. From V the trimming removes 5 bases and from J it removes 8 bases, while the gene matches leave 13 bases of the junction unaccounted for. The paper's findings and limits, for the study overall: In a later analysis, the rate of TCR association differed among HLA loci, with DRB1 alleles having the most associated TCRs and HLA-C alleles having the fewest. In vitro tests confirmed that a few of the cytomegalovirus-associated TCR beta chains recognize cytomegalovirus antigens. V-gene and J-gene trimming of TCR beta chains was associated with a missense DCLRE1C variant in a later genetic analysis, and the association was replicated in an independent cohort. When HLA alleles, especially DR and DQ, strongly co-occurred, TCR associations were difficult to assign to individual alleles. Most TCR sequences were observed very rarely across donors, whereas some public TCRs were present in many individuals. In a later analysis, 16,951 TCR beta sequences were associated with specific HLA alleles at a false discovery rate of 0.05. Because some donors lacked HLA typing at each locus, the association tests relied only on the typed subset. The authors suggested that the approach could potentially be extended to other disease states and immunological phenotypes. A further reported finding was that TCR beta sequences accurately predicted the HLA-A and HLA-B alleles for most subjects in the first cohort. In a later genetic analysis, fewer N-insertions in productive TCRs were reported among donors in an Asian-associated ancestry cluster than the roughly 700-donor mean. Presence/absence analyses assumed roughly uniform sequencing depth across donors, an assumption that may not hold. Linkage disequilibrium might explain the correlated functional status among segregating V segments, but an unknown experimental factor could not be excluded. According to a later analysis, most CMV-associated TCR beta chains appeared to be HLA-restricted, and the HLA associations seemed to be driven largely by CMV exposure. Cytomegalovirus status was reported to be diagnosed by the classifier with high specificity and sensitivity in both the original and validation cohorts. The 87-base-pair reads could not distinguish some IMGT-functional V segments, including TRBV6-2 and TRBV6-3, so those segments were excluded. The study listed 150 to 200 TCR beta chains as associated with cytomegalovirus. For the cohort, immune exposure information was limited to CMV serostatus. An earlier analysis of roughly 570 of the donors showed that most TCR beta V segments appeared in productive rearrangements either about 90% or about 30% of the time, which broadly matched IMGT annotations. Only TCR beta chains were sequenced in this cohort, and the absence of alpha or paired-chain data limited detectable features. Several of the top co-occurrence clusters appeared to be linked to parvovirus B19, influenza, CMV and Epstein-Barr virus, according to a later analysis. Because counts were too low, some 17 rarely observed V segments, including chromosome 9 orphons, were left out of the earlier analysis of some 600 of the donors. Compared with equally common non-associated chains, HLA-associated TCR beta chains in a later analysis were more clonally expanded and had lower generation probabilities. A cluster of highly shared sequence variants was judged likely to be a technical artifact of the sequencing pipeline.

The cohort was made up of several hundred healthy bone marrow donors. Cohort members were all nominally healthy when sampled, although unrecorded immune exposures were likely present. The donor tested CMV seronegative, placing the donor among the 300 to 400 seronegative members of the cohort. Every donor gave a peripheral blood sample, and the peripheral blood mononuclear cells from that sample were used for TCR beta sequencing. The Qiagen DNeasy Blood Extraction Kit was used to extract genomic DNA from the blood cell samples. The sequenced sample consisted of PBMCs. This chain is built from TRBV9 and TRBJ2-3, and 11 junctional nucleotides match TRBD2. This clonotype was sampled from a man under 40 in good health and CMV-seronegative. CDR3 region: CASSDGASGRYGTQYF. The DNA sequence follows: TGTGCCAGCAGTGACGGGGCTAGCGGGAGGTACGGTACGCAGTATTTT. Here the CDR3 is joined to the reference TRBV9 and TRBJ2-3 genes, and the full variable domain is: DSGVTQTPKHLITATGQRVTLRCSPRSGDLSVYWYQQSLDQGLQFLIQYYNGEERAKGNILERFSAQQFPDLHSELNLSSLELGDSALYFCASSDGASGRYGTQYFGPGTRLTVL.